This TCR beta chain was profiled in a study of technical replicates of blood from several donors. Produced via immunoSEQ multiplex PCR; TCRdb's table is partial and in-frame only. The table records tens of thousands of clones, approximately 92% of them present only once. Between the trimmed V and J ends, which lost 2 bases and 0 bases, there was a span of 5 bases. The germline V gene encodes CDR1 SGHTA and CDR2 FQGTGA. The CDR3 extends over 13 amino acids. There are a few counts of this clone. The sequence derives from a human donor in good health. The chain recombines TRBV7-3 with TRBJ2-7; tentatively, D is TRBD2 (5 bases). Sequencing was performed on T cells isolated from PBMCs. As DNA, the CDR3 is TGTGCCAGCAGCTTAGCGGGCTCCTACGAGCAGTACTTC. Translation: CASSLAGSYEQYF.